A single sample is the source of the 15 T cell receptor beta chains below, sequenced in a study of blood T cell repertoires in COVID-19 (dated by TCRdb to 2019 to 2021). Libraries were constructed by the immunoSEQ multiplex PCR assay. Imported from immuneACCESS, the table was reduced by TCRdb to in-frame sequences with V and J called. These copies leave out some clones; in studies compared against another copy, an unresolved V gene accounts for under half, and the cause of the remainder is not known. This sample gives around 120,000 clones in total; roughly 90% of them show up just once. Clones ranked in the top ten supply 3.8% of the sample. Material for sequencing was peripheral blood. All receptors come from a woman aged 55-69 years with COVID-19, enrolled during active disease.

V is TRBV10-1 and J is TRBJ2-1; possible D gene TRBD1, 5 bases. The germline V gene has CDR1 WNHNN and CDR2 SYGVQD (reference sequence). CDR3 size: 15 residues. The germline V and J ends were trimmed by 7 bases and 3 bases, with 16 bases remaining between them. CDR3 amino acids: CASNAAWGFYNEQFF. CDR3 bases: TGCGCCAGCAATGCGGCATGGGGCTTCTACAATGAGCAGTTCTTC.

J is TRBJ2-7 and V is TRBV19; 9 bases map to TRBD1. This CDR3 is 14 amino acids long. CDR1 and CDR2 from the germline V gene are LNHDA and SQIVND (reference sequence). With V trimmed by 3 bases and J by 7 bases, 7 bases remained unmatched. The CDR3, as DNA: TGTGCCAGTAGTATCGGGACAGGGAGAGGAGAGCAGTACTTC. Amino acids: CASSIGTGRGEQYF.

The rearrangement links TRBV18 to TRBJ2-1; D gene unclear. With 6 bases removed from V and 3 bases from J, the gap between germline ends came to 15 bases. Germline V gives CDR1 KGHSH, CDR2 LQKENI. The CDR3 is made up of 15 amino acids. The CDR3 reads CASSSGPEDYNEQFF. The CDR3 bases are TGTGCCAGCTCCTCGGGTCCTGAGGACTACAATGAGCAGTTCTTC.

Only one count was recorded for this clone. The chain employs TRBV9 and TRBJ2-1; 12 positions agree with TRBD2. Germline CDR1 and CDR2: SGDLS and YYNGEE. V was clipped by 0 bases and J by 8 bases; unmatched bases: 3. The CDR3 is 15 amino acids. In DNA form, the CDR3 reads TGTGCCAGCAGCGTAGCTGGGACTAGCGGGTATGAGCAGTTCTTC. Translating gives CASSVAGTSGYEQFF.

This chain links TRBV4-1 with TRBJ1-5; TRBD1 agrees at 7 bases. V gave up 7 bases and J gave up 2 bases; unmatched junction bases: 8. CDR3 length equals 15 residues. In germline, CDR1 is MGHRA, CDR2 YSYEKL. Here the CDR3 DNA reads TGCGCCAGCACCCGAGCAACAGGGGGCAATCAGCCCCAGCATTTT. Amino acid sequence: CASTRATGGNQPQHF.

The chain is built from TRBV21-1 and TRBJ1-2; TRBD1, as called in the table, went unchecked against the DNA. TRBV21-1 is given as a pseudogene. The CDR3 totals 16 residues. CDR3 bases: TGTGCCAGCAGCCCTAGGGGGGACAGGGGGTACTATGGCTACACCTTC. Protein: CASSPRGDRGYYGYTF.

J is TRBJ1-4 and V is TRBV4-2; TRBD1 matches at 12 bases. Germline trimming cut 5 bases from V and 5 bases from J; bases unmatched to any gene: 9. The CDR3 consists of 17 residues. The germline V gene has CDR1 LGHNA and CDR2 YNFKEQ. The CDR3 DNA reads TGTGCCAGCAGCGAGGGGGGACAGGGGGCGTGGAATGAAAAACTGTTTTTT. It codes for CASSEGGQGAWNEKLFF.

This clone was seen a single time. The rearrangement joins TRBV19 to TRBJ2-7, with D perhaps TRBD1 (5 bases). The CDR3 runs to 13 residues. V was trimmed by 5 bases and J by 5 bases, leaving 13 bases between them. CDR1 and CDR2 from the germline V gene are LNHDA and SQIVND (reference sequence). The CDR3 loop reads CASSQGSGDEQYF. As DNA, the CDR3 is TGTGCCAGTAGTCAGGGATCTGGAGACGAGCAGTACTTC.

This clone has more than one count but fewer than ten. The CDR3 here is CASTSGRPYEQYF. The CDR3 bases are TGCGCCAGCACCTCTGGGAGACCCTACGAGCAGTACTTC. The chain combines TRBV10-1 with TRBJ2-7; possible D gene TRBD2, 5 bases. The CDR3 consists of 13 residues. Between the trimmed V and J ends, which lost 7 bases and 2 bases, there was a span of 12 bases. Germline V lookup: CDR1 WNHNN, CDR2 SYGVQD (reference sequence).

The rearrangement links TRBV6-1 to TRBJ1-3; D call uncertain. The germline gives CDR1 MNHNS, CDR2 SASEGT. The CDR3 is 15 residues long. Between the trimmed V and J ends, which lost 0 bases and 2 bases, there was a span of 8 bases. CDR3 sequence: CASSEATQTGNTIYF. In nucleotides, the CDR3 is TGTGCCAGCAGTGAAGCAACACAGACTGGAAACACCATATATTTT.

The CDR3, as DNA: TGTGCTAGTGGCCTCCTACAGGGCCCCGGGGAGCTGTTTTTT. Its protein is CASGLLQGPGELFF. The rearrangement joins TRBV12-5 to TRBJ2-2, with D possibly TRBD1 on 6 matching bases. The CDR3 totals 14 residues. Germline CDR1 is LGHNT and CDR2 is FRNRAP. Deletions cut 6 bases from V and 6 bases from J, with 14 bases between.

The chain employs TRBV7-6 and TRBJ2-2, with a weak D call TRBD2 (6 bases). Germline V gene lookup returns CDR1 SGHVS and CDR2 FNYEAQ. This CDR3 region has 15 residues. V lost 7 bases, J lost 6 bases, and 18 bases lay in between. The CDR3 bases are TGTGCCAGCACCCCGCCCCCGGGGGTGGCCGGGGAGCTGTTTTTT. Amino acid sequence: CASTPPPGVAGELFF. The full variable domain, rest sourced from reference TRBV7-6 and TRBJ2-2, is GAGVSQSPRYKVTKRGQDVALRCDPISGHVSLYWYRQALGQGPEFLTYFNYEAQQDKSGLPNDRFSAERPEGSISTLTIQRTEQRDSAMYRCASTPPPGVAGELFFGEGSRLTVL.

This chain connects TRBV4-3 to TRBJ1-4, with 9 bases matching TRBD1. Per germline, CDR1 LGHNA and CDR2 YSLEER. V lost 4 bases to trimming and J lost 13 bases; unmatched junction nucleotides: 13. This CDR3 is built from 15 residues. For the CDR3, the DNA is TGCGCCAGCAGCCGAACTCCGGGACAGGGTGATAGACTGTTTTTT. Translated, it gives CASSRTPGQGDRLFF.

The gene calls are TRBV4-1 and TRBJ1-5; D not certain. In germline, CDR1 is MGHRA, CDR2 YSYEKL. Trimming removed 6 bases from V and 0 bases from J, with 12 bases in between. CDR3 length: 15 residues. The CDR3 region is CASRRAAVSNQPQHF. Written as DNA, the CDR3 is TGCGCCAGCAGGCGGGCCGCCGTTAGCAATCAGCCCCAGCATTTT.

This clone was found once. The chain links TRBV4-1 to TRBJ1-4; TRBD1 matches 9 bases. The CDR3 extends over 18 amino acids. CDR1 and CDR2 from the germline V gene are MGHRA and YSYEKL. V gave up 0 bases and J gave up 10 bases; unmatched junction bases: 15. In DNA, the CDR3 is TGCGCCAGCAGCCAAGATAGGGGGACAGGGTCCCGGCATGGAAAACTGTTTTTT. Its protein is CASSQDRGTGSRHGKLFF.